The rows below give T cell receptor beta chains drawn from one sample of a study of blood T cell repertoires in COVID-19. The table came from immunoSEQ multiplex PCR; TCRdb's copy has only in-frame clones and leaves some out. The table lists approximately 340,000 clones, roughly nine tenths of them singletons. The material sequenced was PBMCs or T cells enriched from blood (not recorded which). The receptors originated from a middle-aged woman who had been exposed to COVID-19. Each CDR3 is given with its conserved first and last residue. Each record gives: CDR3 protein, D gene, V gene, J gene. The D gene is left open where the match is weak.

CDR3 protein: CASSFLTPVAGAAEQYF; D gene: TRBD2; V gene: TRBV27; J gene: TRBJ2-7
CDR3 protein: CASSLGTPGRGTQYF; D gene: NA; V gene: TRBV28; J gene: TRBJ2-5
CDR3 protein: CAWSVLEGARLFF; D gene: TRBD1; V gene: TRBV30; J gene: TRBJ1-4
CDR3 protein: CASSRTGYGYTF; D gene: NA; V gene: TRBV7-8; J gene: TRBJ1-2
CDR3 protein: CASRRAPGQGLLKQYF; D gene: TRBD1; V gene: TRBV23-1; J gene: TRBJ2-7
CDR3 protein: CASTPAGGKNTEAFF; D gene: NA; V gene: TRBV7-9; J gene: TRBJ1-1
CDR3 protein: CASSVGPSGVGSETQYF; D gene: TRBD2; V gene: TRBV9; J gene: TRBJ2-5
CDR3 protein: CASSQDSEGSEAFF; D gene: NA; V gene: TRBV3-1/TRBV3-2; J gene: TRBJ1-1
CDR3 protein: CASSRGMTGYGYTF; D gene: NA; V gene: TRBV11-2; J gene: TRBJ1-2
CDR3 protein: CASSPFNGPSGEQYF; D gene: NA; V gene: TRBV7-9; J gene: TRBJ2-7
CDR3 protein: CASSLYRGGTEAFF; D gene: TRBD1; V gene: TRBV27; J gene: TRBJ1-1
CDR3 protein: CASSLTSGGNYEQYF; D gene: TRBD2; V gene: TRBV7-2; J gene: TRBJ2-7
CDR3 protein: CASSLKPPDQPQHF; D gene: NA; V gene: TRBV18; J gene: TRBJ1-5
CDR3 protein: CASSQAMKPRGSARAAGYTF; D gene: TRBD1; V gene: TRBV23-1; J gene: TRBJ1-2
CDR3 protein: CASSRPGLALEAFF; D gene: NA; V gene: TRBV14; J gene: TRBJ1-1
CDR3 protein: CASSQEPGIGNSPLHF; D gene: NA; V gene: TRBV4-1; J gene: TRBJ1-6
CDR3 protein: CASSFTASGNTIYF; D gene: NA; V gene: TRBV19; J gene: TRBJ1-3
CDR3 protein: CASSNLPTRAEQYF; D gene: NA; V gene: TRBV7-9; J gene: TRBJ2-7
CDR3 protein: CASSEDTSGNTIYF; D gene: NA; V gene: TRBV2; J gene: TRBJ1-3
CDR3 protein: CASKGLNNEQFF; D gene: NA; V gene: TRBV27; J gene: TRBJ2-1
CDR3 protein: CASSFTGYSYEQYF; D gene: NA; V gene: TRBV5-4; J gene: TRBJ2-7
CDR3 protein: CASSDRGPGNTIYF; D gene: TRBD1; V gene: TRBV6-1; J gene: TRBJ1-3
CDR3 protein: CASGREYEQYF; D gene: TRBD2; V gene: TRBV2; J gene: TRBJ2-7
CDR3 protein: CASSVVEGNSPLHF; D gene: NA; V gene: TRBV9; J gene: TRBJ1-6
CDR3 protein: CASRSASTDTQYF; D gene: NA; V gene: TRBV2; J gene: TRBJ2-3
CDR3 protein: CASRPPGTGYGYTF; D gene: TRBD1; V gene: TRBV7-2; J gene: TRBJ1-2
CDR3 protein: CASSLWSGGLTDTQYF; D gene: TRBD2; V gene: TRBV5-6; J gene: TRBJ2-3
CDR3 protein: CASSLYQADTGELFF; D gene: NA; V gene: TRBV5-6; J gene: TRBJ2-2
CDR3 protein: CASSLARGFGETQYF; D gene: NA; V gene: TRBV7-9; J gene: TRBJ2-5
CDR3 protein: CASSPGGSPDTQYF; D gene: TRBD1; V gene: TRBV18; J gene: TRBJ2-3
CDR3 protein: CASSLTGSYGYTF; D gene: NA; V gene: TRBV5-6; J gene: TRBJ1-2
CDR3 protein: CASAHRGHLVF; D gene: TRBD1; V gene: TRBV27; J gene: TRBJ1-4